These 27 T cell receptor beta chains came from one sample sequenced in a study of control samples from healthy donors and cancer patients. Repertoires were generated with immunoSEQ multiplex PCR, while TCRdb's copy carries only in-frame clones and drops some. Of about 140,000 clones in the sample, about 89% were seen once. The sequenced material came from blood. These receptors originate from a man in his late teens or twenties in good health.

This chain connects TRBV2 to TRBJ1-6; D gene uncertain. Germline loops: CDR1 SNHLY, CDR2 FYNNEI. V was pared by 0 bases and J by 2 bases, with 11 bases between. The CDR3 spans 17 residues. In DNA, the CDR3 is TGTGCCAGCAGTGAAGCGCTATCGGTAACCTATAATTCACCCCTCCACTTT. Its translation: CASSEALSVTYNSPLHF.

This chain uses TRBV10-3 with TRBJ2-2; TRBD2 agrees at 8 bases. The CDR3 extends over 14 amino acids. The V and J ends lost 6 bases and 5 bases, in that order; junction bases with no gene match: 5. The germline gives CDR1 ENHRY, CDR2 SYGVKD. The CDR3 nucleotides are TGTGCCATCAGAGGGACTAGTCGTACCGGGGAGCTGTTTTTT. Translated, it gives CAIRGTSRTGELFF.

CDR3 region: CASSLLDSPNEKLFF. CDR3 nucleotide sequence: TGTGCCAGCAGCCTACTTGACAGTCCTAATGAAAAACTGTTTTTT. This chain uses TRBV7-9 with TRBJ1-4; perhaps TRBD1 as D (5 bases). The V end lost 5 bases, the J end lost 3 bases, and 13 bases lay between the germline ends. The germline gives CDR1 SEHNR, CDR2 FQNEAQ (reference sequence). The CDR3 is 15 amino acids.

The chain couples TRBV5-1 to TRBJ2-7; TRBD1 agrees at 7 bases. CDR1 and CDR2 (germline): SGHRS, YFSETQ. V lost 2 bases, J lost 0 bases, and 5 bases stayed unmatched. CDR3 length: 15 amino acids. The CDR3 here is CASSLSSGGSYEQYF. In DNA form, the CDR3 reads TGCGCCAGCAGCTTATCGTCAGGGGGCTCCTACGAGCAGTACTTC.

The chain carries TRBV28 and TRBJ1-2; D gene unclear. The germline V gene has CDR1 MDHEN and CDR2 SYDVKM. The CDR3 is 12 amino acids. The CDR3, as DNA: TGTGCAGTCGGGGAAGCTAACTATGGCTACACCTTC. Amino acid sequence: CAVGEANYGYTF.

The CDR3 DNA sequence: TGTGCCAGCAGCCAAGGACCCCAAACTAGCGGGGGCTCCTACGAGCAGTACTTC. It is translated as CASSQGPQTSGGSYEQYF. The rearrangement joins TRBV4-2 to TRBJ2-7; TRBD2 matches at 11 bases. Germline V gene sequence: CDR1 LGHNA, CDR2 YNFKEQ. This CDR3 has 18 amino acids. V dropped 1 base and J dropped 0; count of bases not matched to a gene: 8.

This chain connects TRBV5-6 to TRBJ1-2, with a tentative D call TRBD1 (5 bases). Germline CDR1 SGHDT, CDR2 YYEEEE. V was trimmed by 3 bases and J by 12 bases, leaving 15 bases between them. The CDR3 extends over 12 amino acids. CDR3 sequence reads: CASSWGSKVNTF. In DNA form, the CDR3 reads TGTGCCAGCAGCTGGGGGTCAAAAGTCAACACCTTC.

The V and J genes are TRBV6-4 and TRBJ1-2, with TRBD1 matching over 10 bases. After removal of 6 bases from V and 4 bases from J, the junction contained 5 bases not matched to a gene. Germline CDR1 MRHNA, CDR2 SNTAGT. The CDR3 runs to 14 residues. The CDR3 DNA sequence: TGTGCCAGCAGAGCCGGGACAGGGGTCTATGGCTACACCTTC. As protein: CASRAGTGVYGYTF.

The chain recombines TRBV30 with TRBJ2-1; maybe TRBD2 (6 bases). The V gene's germline CDR1 is GTSNPN and CDR2 SVGIG (reference sequence). The CDR3 loop spans 13 amino acids. Trimming left V 3 bases short and J 8 bases short, with 14 bases between. The CDR3 sequence is CAWRVPGVDEQFF. The CDR3 DNA follows: TGTGCCTGGAGGGTTCCGGGGGTGGATGAGCAGTTCTTC.

The V and J genes are TRBV19 and TRBJ2-1, with D possibly being TRBD1 or TRBD2 (5 bases each). The CDR3 is 19 residues long. Germline V gene sequence: CDR1 LNHDA, CDR2 SQIVND (reference sequence). The ends were cut back, 6 bases at V and 0 bases at J, with 24 bases in the middle. The CDR3 DNA follows: TGTGCCAGTAGAAAATCCGGGACCTCCCCACGTAGCTCCTACAATGAGCAGTTCTTC. It yields the protein CASRKSGTSPRSSYNEQFF.

V gene TRBV5-1 combines with J gene TRBJ1-1, with a tentative D call TRBD1 (5 bases). The germline V gene encodes CDR1 SGHRS and CDR2 YFSETQ. V dropped 0 bases and J dropped 0 bases, with 6 bases sitting between them. This CDR3 is 14 amino acids long. CDR3 protein: CASSLAGMNTEAFF. The CDR3 nucleotides read TGCGCCAGCAGCTTGGCAGGGATGAACACTGAAGCTTTCTTT.

The rearrangement links TRBV7-3 to TRBJ1-6, with TRBD1 as a possible D gene (6 bases). Trimming took 5 bases from V and 7 from J, leaving 12 bases between them. The CDR3 runs 14 residues. The germline CDR1 and CDR2 sequences are SGHTA and FQGTGA. For the CDR3, the DNA is TGTGCCAGCAGCCCCGGGACACCGAATTCACCCCTCCACTTT. This codes for CASSPGTPNSPLHF.

The chain recombines TRBV5-1 with TRBJ2-2; D gene unclear. V lost 4 bases to trimming and J lost 3 bases, with 7 bases between them. This CDR3 contains 13 residues. CDR1 SGHRS and CDR2 YFSETQ come from the germline V gene. Here the CDR3 DNA reads TGCGCCAGCAGCCTTACAGACACCGGGGAGCTGTTTTTT. Its protein is CASSLTDTGELFF.

The chain couples TRBV3-1 (or the pseudogene TRBV3-2) to TRBJ1-1; D is perhaps TRBD1 (6 bases). This CDR3 contains 15 residues. Per the germline V gene, CDR1 is LGHDT and CDR2 is YNNKEL (reference sequence). The germline V and J ends were trimmed by 0 bases and 5 bases, with 13 bases remaining between them. CDR3 amino acids: CASSQEGGARTEAFF. CDR3 nucleotide sequence: TGTGCCAGCAGCCAAGAGGGGGGGGCTAGGACTGAAGCTTTCTTT.

The chain employs TRBV6-4 and TRBJ2-2; a weak D match, TRBD1 (7 bases). The CDR3 totals 15 residues. Trimming removed 3 bases at V and 5 bases at J, with 13 bases between. Germline CDR1 reads MRHNA; CDR2 reads SNTAGT. The CDR3 region is CASSEGGGRTGELFF. The CDR3 DNA follows: TGTGCCAGCAGTGAAGGAGGGGGCAGAACCGGGGAGCTGTTTTTT.

The chain carries TRBV2 and TRBJ1-2; a possible D gene is TRBD1 (5 bases). Trimming left V 8 bases short and J 1 base short, with 8 bases between. From germline, CDR1 is SNHLY and CDR2 FYNNEI. The CDR3 loop spans 12 amino acids. The CDR3 protein is CASGGDNYGYTF. CDR3 in DNA: TGTGCCAGCGGGGGTGATAACTATGGCTACACCTTC.

The rearrangement links TRBV5-4 to TRBJ2-5; 9 bases are a match to TRBD1. The CDR3 extends over 16 amino acids. The junction had 5 bases not matched to a gene; V was cut back by 1 base and J by 1 base. The germline gives CDR1 SGHNT, CDR2 YYREEE (reference sequence). DNA for the CDR3: TGTGCCAGCAGCTTGTTTGGACAGGGGACCCAAGAGACCCAGTACTTC. This gives the protein CASSLFGQGTQETQYF.

With regard to this clone: The same CDR3 can be traced to other DNA sequences in this sample. The V call is TRBV5-5, the J call TRBJ1-3; no definite D call. The CDR3 has 16 amino acids. Trimming removed 0 bases at V and 0 bases at J, with 10 bases between. Germline-derived CDR1 and CDR2 are SGHKS and YYEKEE (reference sequence). The CDR3 region is CASSLGAASSGNTIYF. The CDR3 bases are TGTGCCAGCAGCTTGGGAGCTGCAAGCTCTGGAAACACCATATATTTT.

CDR3 coding DNA: TGTGCCAGCAGCCTCCTAGCGGGGCAGGCCGCCTACGAGCAGTACTTC. It is translated as CASSLLAGQAAYEQYF. The genes are TRBV7-2 and TRBJ2-7; TRBD2 agrees at 9 bases. V was clipped by 5 bases and J by 2 bases; unmatched bases: 10. CDR3 length equals 16 residues. Looked up from germline, CDR1 is SGHTA and CDR2 is FQGNSA.

The chain has TRBV6-5 and TRBJ2-7; D uncertain. CDR3 size: 14 residues. CDR1 and CDR2 from the germline V gene are MNHEY and SVGAGI. V was pared by 5 bases and J by 0 bases, with 11 bases between. CDR3 protein: CASSRTISSYEQYF. CDR3 in DNA: TGTGCCAGCAGTCGCACCATTTCCTCCTACGAGCAGTACTTC.

The gene calls are TRBV19 and TRBJ1-6; TRBD1 aligns across 12 bases. Germline V gene data show CDR1 as LNHDA and CDR2 as SQIVND (reference sequence). The CDR3 runs 16 residues. V trimming: 6 bases; J trimming: 10 bases; junction bases outside the gene matches: 10. The CDR3 nucleotides read TGTGCCAGTAGGCAGACCGGGACAGGGGGCGGATCACCCCTCCACTTT. It yields the protein CASRQTGTGGGSPLHF.

The CDR3 loop is CASSPAREVNHEQYF. The CDR3, as DNA: TGTGCCAGTAGTCCGGCCCGCGAGGTGAACCACGAGCAGTACTTC. The chain has TRBV19 and TRBJ2-7; D gene uncertain. Germline assignment: CDR1 LNHDA and CDR2 SQIVND (reference sequence). The CDR3 runs 15 residues. With 5 bases removed from V and 5 bases from J, the gap between germline ends came to 19 bases.

This clone has just one count. V usage is TRBV7-8 and J usage is TRBJ2-7, with 7 bases that match TRBD2. This CDR3 has 15 amino acids. In germline, CDR1 is SGHVS, CDR2 FQNEAQ. The junction had 5 bases not matched to a gene; V was cut back by 1 base and J by 2 bases. CDR3 amino acids: CASSLDAGETYEQYF. Here the CDR3 DNA reads TGTGCCAGCAGCTTAGACGCGGGGGAGACCTACGAGCAGTACTTC.

The V and J genes are TRBV19 and TRBJ2-2; tentative D call: TRBD2 (6 bases). Looked up from germline, CDR1 is LNHDA and CDR2 is SQIVND (reference sequence). CDR3 size: 15 residues. V was clipped by 5 bases and J by 2 bases, with 12 bases between them. CDR3 DNA sequence: TGTGCCAGTAGTCCGGCGGGGCCCAACACCGGGGAGCTGTTTTTT. Protein product: CASSPAGPNTGELFF.

This chain joins TRBV20-1 and TRBJ2-7; 10 nucleotides line up with TRBD2. V lost 3 bases and J lost 2; bases outside the gene matches: 16. The CDR3 contains 18 residues. The germline CDR1 and CDR2 sequences are DFQATT and SNEGSKA (reference sequence). CDR3 in amino acids: CSASGWGDRTSGTYEQYF. In nucleotides, the CDR3 is TGCAGTGCTAGTGGGTGGGGGGACAGGACTAGCGGTACCTACGAGCAGTACTTC.

This chain joins TRBV6-6 and TRBJ1-4; D not certain. Germline V gives CDR1 MNHNY, CDR2 SVGAGI (reference sequence). The length of the CDR3 is 15 residues. Trimming removed 2 bases at V and 8 bases at J, with 15 bases between. CDR3 loop: CASSYEGRRGEKLFF. The CDR3 region has the DNA TGTGCCAGCAGTTACGAAGGACGGCGAGGGGAAAAACTGTTTTTT.

This chain links TRBV6-6 with TRBJ2-2, with a weak D call TRBD1 (5 bases). The CDR3 extends over 16 amino acids. The germline CDR1 and CDR2 sequences are MNHNY and SVGAGI (reference sequence). The V end was cut by 5 bases, the J end by 4 bases, with 17 bases between. CDR3 sequence reads: CASSPARAESTGELFF. The CDR3 DNA reads as TGTGCCAGCAGTCCTGCCAGGGCAGAAAGCACCGGGGAGCTGTTTTTT.